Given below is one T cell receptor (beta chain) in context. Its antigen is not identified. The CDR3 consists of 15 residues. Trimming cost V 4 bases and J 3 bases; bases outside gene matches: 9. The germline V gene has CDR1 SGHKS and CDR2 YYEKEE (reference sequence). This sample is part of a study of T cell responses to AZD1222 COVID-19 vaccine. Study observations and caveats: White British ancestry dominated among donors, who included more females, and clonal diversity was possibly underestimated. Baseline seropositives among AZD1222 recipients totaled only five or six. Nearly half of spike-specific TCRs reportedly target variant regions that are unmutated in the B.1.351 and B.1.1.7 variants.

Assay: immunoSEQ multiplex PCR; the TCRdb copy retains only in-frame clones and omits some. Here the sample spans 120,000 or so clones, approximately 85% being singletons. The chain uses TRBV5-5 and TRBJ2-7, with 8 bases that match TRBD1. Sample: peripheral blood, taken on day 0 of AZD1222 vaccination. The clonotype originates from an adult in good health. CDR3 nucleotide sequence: TGTGCCAGCAGCCAAGACAGGGGAGGACACTACGAGCAGTACTTC. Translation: CASSQDRGGHYEQYF.